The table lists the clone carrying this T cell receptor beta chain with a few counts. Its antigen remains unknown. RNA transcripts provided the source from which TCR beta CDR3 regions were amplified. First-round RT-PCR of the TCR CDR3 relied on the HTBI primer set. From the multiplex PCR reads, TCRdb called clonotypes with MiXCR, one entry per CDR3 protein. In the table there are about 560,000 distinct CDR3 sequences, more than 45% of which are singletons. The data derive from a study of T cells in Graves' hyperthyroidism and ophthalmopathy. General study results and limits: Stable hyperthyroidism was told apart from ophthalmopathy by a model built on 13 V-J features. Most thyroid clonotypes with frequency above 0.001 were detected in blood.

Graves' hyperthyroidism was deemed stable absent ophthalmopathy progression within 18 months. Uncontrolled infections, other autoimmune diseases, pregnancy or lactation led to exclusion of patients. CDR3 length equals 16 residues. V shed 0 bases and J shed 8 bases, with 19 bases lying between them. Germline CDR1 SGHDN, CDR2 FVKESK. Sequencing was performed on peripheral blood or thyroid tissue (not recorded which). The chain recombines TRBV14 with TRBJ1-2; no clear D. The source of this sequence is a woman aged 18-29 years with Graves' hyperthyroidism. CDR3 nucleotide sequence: TGTGCCAGCAGCCAAGAATCCTTCTTCGTAGGGTCCGGCTACACCTTC. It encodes CASSQESFFVGSGYTF.